The sequence of this T cell receptor (beta chain) was determined in a study of shared clonotypes between healthy human individuals. Notes on the study in general: Clonotypes shared by all four sorted-subset donors had higher generation probabilities than non-shared clonotypes.

TCRdb's table, derived via immunoSEQ multiplex PCR, lists solely in-frame clones and lacks some. The repertoire holds roughly 1,500,000 clones, 95% to 99% seen once, with roughly 0.4% in the top ten. Comment on this clone: Its antigen is not known.

Germline-derived CDR1 and CDR2 are MDHEN and SYDVKM. Unmatched junction bases numbered 1, after V lost 9 bases and J lost 1 base. The CDR3 has 13 residues. Division of CD4+ cells produced a CD45RA+ naive subset and a CD45RA-negative memory subset. The V call is TRBV28, the J call TRBJ2-2; 8 bases align to TRBD2. The sample comprised naive CD4+ T cells sorted from blood. Described subset: CD45RA+ positively selected. This sequence originates from a man aged 25 to 40 in good health. DNA for the CDR3: TGTGCCAGTCTAGCGGGGAACACCGGGGAGCTGTTTTTT. Its translation is CASLAGNTGELFF.